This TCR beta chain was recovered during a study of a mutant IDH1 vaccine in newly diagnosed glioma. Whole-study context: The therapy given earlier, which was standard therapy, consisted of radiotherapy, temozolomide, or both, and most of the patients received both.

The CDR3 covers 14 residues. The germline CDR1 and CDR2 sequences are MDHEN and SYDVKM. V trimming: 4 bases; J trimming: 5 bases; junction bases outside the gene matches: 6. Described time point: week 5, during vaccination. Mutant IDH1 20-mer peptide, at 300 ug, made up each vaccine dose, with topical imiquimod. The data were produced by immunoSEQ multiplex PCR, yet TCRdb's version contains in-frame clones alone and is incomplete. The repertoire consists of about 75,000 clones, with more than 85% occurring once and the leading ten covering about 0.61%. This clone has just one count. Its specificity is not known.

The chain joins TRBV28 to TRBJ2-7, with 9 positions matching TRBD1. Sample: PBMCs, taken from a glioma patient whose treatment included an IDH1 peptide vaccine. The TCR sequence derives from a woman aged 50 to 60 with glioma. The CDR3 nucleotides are TGTGCCAGCAGTTCCGGGACAGGGTTACACGAGCAGTACTTC. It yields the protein CASSSGTGLHEQYF.